Listed here are 32 T cell receptor beta chains from one sample, sequenced in a study of CD8 T cells in Susac syndrome. cDNA came from approximately 0.5 to 1 ug RNA primed by random hexamers. Using its own MiXCR run on the immunoSEQ multiplex PCR reads, TCRdb lists one record per CDR3 protein. The data contain 40,000 to 55,000 distinct CDR3 sequences, around 93% of them singletons. The sample was CD8+ T cells from PBMCs. The receptors here all came from a human donor with multiple sclerosis.

There are a few counts of this clonotype. CDR3 region: CSVPGQGVYEQYF. CDR3 coding DNA: TGCAGCGTTCCGGGACAGGGTGTCTACGAGCAGTACTTC. The chain has TRBV29-1 and TRBJ2-7, with TRBD1 matching 9 bases. Germline assignment: CDR1 SQVTM and CDR2 ANQGSEA. The CDR3 is 13 amino acids. J lost 3 bases, V lost 5 bases, and 5 bases had no gene match.

The gene calls are TRBV7-9 and TRBJ1-5, with D maybe TRBD1 (5 bases). Germline V gene sequence: CDR1 SEHNR, CDR2 FQNEAQ (reference sequence). CDR3 size: 12 residues. V dropped 5 bases and J dropped 6 bases, with 8 bases sitting between them. DNA for the CDR3: TGTGCCAGCAGCAAAGGGGTTCAGCCCCAGCATTTT. It encodes CASSKGVQPQHF.

This clonotype was seen a handful of times. The gene calls are TRBV6-5 and TRBJ2-6, with D unclear. The CDR3 sequence is 15 residues long. V lost 0 bases to trimming and J lost 4 bases, with 7 bases between them. The germline CDR1 and CDR2 sequences are MNHEY and SVGAGI. The chain's CDR3 is CASSYSSEGANVLTF. CDR3 DNA: TGTGCCAGCAGTTACTCGAGCGAGGGGGCCAACGTCCTGACTTTC.

The V gene is TRBV27, the J gene TRBJ2-1; a possible D gene is TRBD2 (6 bases). Germline assignment: CDR1 MNHEY and CDR2 SMNVEV (reference sequence). The V end was cut by 2 bases, the J end by 9 bases, with 8 bases between. The CDR3 covers 12 residues. The CDR3 spells CASSLPGGEQFF. In nucleotides, the CDR3 is TGTGCCAGCAGTTTACCCGGGGGTGAGCAGTTCTTC.

V is TRBV7-9 and J is TRBJ2-2, with TRBD2 as a possible D gene (5 bases). Germline V lookup: CDR1 SEHNR, CDR2 FQNEAQ (reference sequence). Trimming stripped 5 bases from V and 6 bases from J, with 13 bases between. The CDR3 spans 14 residues. CDR3 region: CASSLPGRAGELFF. DNA for the CDR3: TGTGCCAGCAGCCTCCCCGGGCGGGCCGGGGAGCTGTTTTTT.

The chain combines TRBV4-3 with TRBJ2-7; 8 positions match TRBD2. The CDR3 sequence is 16 residues long. Losses at the gene ends were 0 bases for V and 2 bases for J; bases not matched to a gene: 6. Germline CDR1 and CDR2: LGHNA and YSLEER. The CDR3 region has the DNA TGCGCCAGCAGCCAAGATCACCAGCGGGGGACCTACGAGCAGTACTTC. Encoded protein: CASSQDHQRGTYEQYF.

The genes are TRBV5-4 and TRBJ2-2; D is unclear. The CDR3 has 14 amino acids. The germline CDR1 and CDR2 sequences are SGHNT and YYREEE (reference sequence). V was cut by 4 bases and J by 2 bases, with 9 bases left in between. For the CDR3, the DNA is TGTGCCAGCAGCCACTTCGGAAACACCGGGGAGCTGTTTTTT. This encodes CASSHFGNTGELFF.

V gene TRBV13 combines with J gene TRBJ1-4; possible D gene TRBD1, 5 bases. Trimming shortened V by 7 bases and J by 5 bases, and 11 bases separated the two germline ends. Germline lookup yields CDR1 PRHDT and CDR2 FYEKMQ (reference sequence). CDR3 length equals 13 residues. The CDR3 is CASTREGNEKLFF. For the CDR3, the DNA is TGTGCCAGCACGAGAGAGGGGAATGAAAAACTGTTTTTT. Filled out from reference TRBV13 and TRBJ1-4, the complete variable domain reads AAGVIQSPRHLIKEKRETATLKCYPIPRHDTVYWYQQGPGQDPQFLISFYEKMQSDKGSIPDRFSAQQFSDYHSELNMSSLELGDSALYFCASTREGNEKLFFGSGTQLSVL.

This chain links TRBV15 with TRBJ1-4; D is perhaps TRBD1 (6 bases). Germline V gives CDR1 LNHNV, CDR2 YYDKDF (reference sequence). The CDR3 consists of 17 residues. Trimming left V 8 bases short and J 0 bases short, with 19 bases between. The CDR3 nucleotides are TGTGCCACCGCACCGACGGGGGCCCTTGCAACTAATGAAAAACTGTTTTTT. Encoded protein: CATAPTGALATNEKLFF.

J is TRBJ1-2 and V is TRBV29-1; no firm D call. Trimming took off 2 bases at V and 5 bases at J, with 9 bases between the two ends. From germline, CDR1 is SQVTM and CDR2 ANQGSEA. The length of the CDR3 is 12 residues. The CDR3 is CSVERQGYGYTF. The CDR3 DNA follows: TGCAGCGTTGAAAGACAAGGGTATGGCTACACCTTC.

The V call is TRBV9, the J call TRBJ2-2, with 8 nucleotides matching TRBD2. V shed 4 bases and J 0 bases; nucleotides not matched to a gene: 2. Germline V gene data show CDR1 as SGDLS and CDR2 as YYNGEE. CDR3 length equals 15 residues. The CDR3 bases are TGTGCCAGCAGCCCGGGGGGGACGAACACCGGGGAGCTGTTTTTT. Protein product: CASSPGGTNTGELFF.

This chain joins TRBV27 and TRBJ1-2; D perhaps matches TRBD1 (5 bases). V lost 7 bases to trimming and J lost 1 base, with 16 bases between them. The germline V gene has CDR1 MNHEY and CDR2 SMNVEV (reference sequence). The CDR3 contains 15 residues. The CDR3, as DNA: TGTGCCAGCAAGGGAGGCCAACAGGTTAACTATGGCTACACCTTC. Translated: CASKGGQQVNYGYTF.

V usage is TRBV4-3 and J usage is TRBJ2-2; 8 bases align to TRBD1. Looked up from germline, CDR1 is LGHNA and CDR2 is YSLEER. Trimming removed 0 bases from V and 4 bases from J; junction bases left unmatched: 7. The CDR3 is made up of 17 amino acids. The CDR3 nucleotides are TGCGCCAGCAGCCAAGACCGTGGGACAGGAGTCACCGGGGAGCTGTTTTTT. Translating gives CASSQDRGTGVTGELFF.

The V and J genes are TRBV7-9 and TRBJ1-2; D gene ambiguous. V was shortened by 1 base and J by 5 bases, with 11 bases between the two germline ends. Germline V gene lookup returns CDR1 SEHNR and CDR2 FQNEAQ (reference sequence). The CDR3 consists of 14 residues. In DNA form, the CDR3 reads TGTGCCAGCAGCTTAGACGCAGATCCTTATGGCTACACCTTC. Encoded protein: CASSLDADPYGYTF.

The DNA for the CDR3 is TGTGCCAGTCGAAAACAGGGGTTTGGTAACACCATATATTTT. Translating it yields CASRKQGFGNTIYF. V and J are TRBV19 and TRBJ1-3; 7 bases map to TRBD1. The CDR3 loop spans 14 amino acids. The V gene end was trimmed by 8 bases and the J gene end by 7 bases; junction bases not matched to a gene: 11. Germline V gives CDR1 LNHDA, CDR2 SQIVND (reference sequence).

V gene TRBV13 combines with J gene TRBJ2-1; 8 bases fit TRBD2. The CDR3 loop spans 14 amino acids. Germline values: CDR1 PRHDT, CDR2 FYEKMQ (reference sequence). Trimming removed 4 bases from V and 8 bases from J; junction bases left unmatched: 7. As DNA, the CDR3 is TGTGCCAGCAGCTCGGGGGGGACCTCCGATGAGCAGTTCTTC. Translated: CASSSGGTSDEQFF.

The CDR3 loop reads CASSPGPSGVGYEQYF. CDR3 DNA sequence: TGTGCCAGCAGCCCTGGCCCTAGCGGGGTTGGGTACGAGCAGTACTTC. This rearrangement joins TRBV7-9 to TRBJ2-7; 9 positions agree with TRBD2. CDR1 SEHNR and CDR2 FQNEAQ come from the germline V gene (reference sequence). V lost 5 bases, J lost 4 bases, and 12 bases stayed unmatched. The CDR3 is 16 residues long.

There are a few counts of this clonotype. In nucleotides, the CDR3 is TGTGCCAGCGGATTTTCCGGGGAGCTGTTTTTT. It codes for CASGFSGELFF. This chain uses TRBV19 with TRBJ2-2; D remains ambiguous. V was shortened by 9 bases and J by 6 bases, with 8 bases between the two germline ends. The CDR3 is 11 amino acids. Germline V CDR1 and CDR2: LNHDA, SQIVND (reference sequence). Full variable domain (remainder filled in from reference TRBV19 and TRBJ2-2): DGGITQSPKYLFRKEGQNVTLSCEQNLNHDAMYWYRQDPGQGLRLIYYSQIVNDFQKGDIAEGYSVSREKKESFPLTVTSAQKNPTAFYLCASGFSGELFFGEGSRLTVL.

The V call is TRBV20-1, the J call TRBJ2-7; D remains ambiguous. Germline CDR1 and CDR2: DFQATT and SNEGSKA (reference sequence). Trimming cost V 6 bases and J 2 bases, with 8 bases left between them. The CDR3 runs to 11 residues. The CDR3 coding sequence is TGCAGTGCCAGAACCCCCTACGAGCAGTACTTC. It codes for CSARTPYEQYF.

The V call is TRBV5-1, the J call TRBJ1-1; maybe TRBD1 (6 bases). The V end was cut by 6 bases, the J end by 3 bases, with 21 bases between. The CDR3 length is 16 residues. CDR1 SGHRS and CDR2 YFSETQ come from the germline V gene. CDR3 nucleotide sequence: TGCGCCAGCAATGGAGGGTTGGGGGCGGCGGACACTGAAGCTTTCTTT. Amino acids: CASNGGLGAADTEAFF.

This chain joins TRBV5-1 and TRBJ1-1, with D unresolved. Trimming took off 4 bases at V and 0 bases at J, with 13 bases between the two ends. The CDR3 runs to 15 residues. The V gene's germline CDR1 is SGHRS and CDR2 YFSETQ. CDR3: CASSPEGRMNTEAFF. In nucleotides, the CDR3 is TGCGCCAGCAGCCCGGAAGGACGAATGAACACTGAAGCTTTCTTT.

J is TRBJ1-1 and V is TRBV7-2, with TRBD1 identical over 8 bases. The CDR3 is 13 amino acids. Per the germline V gene, CDR1 is SGHTA and CDR2 is FQGNSA. Trimming took 4 bases from V and 10 from J; bases not matched to a gene: 8. CDR3 protein: CASSSSPGQVAFF. CDR3 coding DNA: TGTGCCAGCAGCTCTAGTCCGGGACAGGTAGCTTTCTTT.

This clonotype came up once. This chain joins TRBV10-2 and TRBJ2-5; no definite D call. The CDR3 totals 14 residues. Germline lookup yields CDR1 WSHSY and CDR2 SAAADI. Trimming took 6 bases from V and 0 from J, leaving 11 bases between them. Here the CDR3 DNA reads TGCGCCAGCAGACAATGGTTCAACCAAGAGACCCAGTACTTC. It specifies CASRQWFNQETQYF.

The rearrangement joins TRBV7-9 to TRBJ1-1; D remains ambiguous. CDR1 is SEHNR, CDR2 FQNEAQ, per germline (reference sequence). CDR3 length: 12 residues. The V end was cut by 4 bases, the J end by 11 bases, with 14 bases between. The CDR3 DNA is TGTGCCAGCAGCTATAGCACGTCCGCCGCTTTCTTT. The encoded protein is CASSYSTSAAFF.

CDR3: CASSLGAAAEQYF. DNA of the CDR3: TGTGCCAGCAGTTTAGGCGCAGCAGCCGAGCAGTACTTC. The chain has TRBV12-3 or TRBV12-4 and TRBJ2-7; D is uncertain. The CDR3 totals 13 residues. The V and J ends lost 1 base and 6 bases respectively, with 10 bases between them.

The rearrangement joins TRBV3-1 to TRBJ2-4; D is perhaps TRBD1 or TRBD2 (7 bases each). V lost 6 bases and J 2 bases, leaving 17 bases between the germline ends. Germline V gene lookup returns CDR1 LGHDT and CDR2 YNNKEL (reference sequence). This CDR3 contains 16 residues. CDR3 protein: CASSRQGGGSKNIQYF. The CDR3 DNA reads TGTGCCAGCAGTCGTCAGGGGGGGGGATCCAAAAACATTCAGTACTTC. Variable domain in full (rest from reference TRBV3-1 and TRBJ2-4): DTAVSQTPKYLVTQMGNDKSIKCEQNLGHDTMYWYKQDSKKFLKIMFSYNNKELIINETVPNRFSPKSPDKAHLNLHINSLELGDSAVYFCASSRQGGGSKNIQYFGAGTRLSVL.

The V gene is TRBV6-5, the J gene TRBJ2-1; D uncertain. V lost 5 bases, J lost 9 bases, and 14 bases lay in between. Germline V CDR1 and CDR2: MNHEY, SVGAGI. The CDR3 is made up of 13 amino acids. The chain's CDR3 is CASSPRSGLEQFF. CDR3 coding DNA: TGTGCCAGCAGTCCACGGAGTGGGCTTGAGCAGTTCTTC.

The chain links TRBV28 to TRBJ2-7; the D gene is possibly TRBD1 (6 bases). V lost 10 bases and J lost 2, with 21 bases in between. From germline, CDR1 is MDHEN and CDR2 SYDVKM. CDR3 size: 15 residues. The CDR3 DNA is TGTGCCACCAACTCCGGGACACATCTTCCCTACGAGCAGTACTTC. It is translated as CATNSGTHLPYEQYF.

The J gene is TRBJ1-1, the V gene TRBV5-1; TRBD1 matches 10 bases. Per the germline V gene, CDR1 is SGHRS and CDR2 is YFSETQ. V dropped 4 bases and J dropped 0; count of bases not matched to a gene: 12. CDR3 length: 18 amino acids. CDR3 amino acids: CASSNDDRGPRLNTEAFF. The CDR3 region has the DNA TGCGCCAGCAGCAACGATGACAGGGGGCCACGGTTGAACACTGAAGCTTTCTTT.

The V gene is TRBV4-1, the J gene TRBJ1-5; no firm D call. Germline V CDR1 and CDR2: MGHRA, YSYEKL. The CDR3 is made up of 18 amino acids. The ends were cut back, 2 bases at V and 0 bases at J, with 17 bases in the middle. CDR3 coding DNA: TGCGCCAGCAGCCAAAGATGGAGGTGGGAAGATAGCAATCAGCCCCAGCATTTT. Protein sequence: CASSQRWRWEDSNQPQHF.

The chain uses TRBV6-5 and TRBJ2-5; 13 bases match TRBD2. J was trimmed by 5 bases and V by 5 bases; bases with no gene match: 8. The CDR3 is 16 amino acids. Germline loops: CDR1 MNHEY, CDR2 SVGAGI. The CDR3 loop reads CASSTSGGAGWETQYF. The CDR3 region has the DNA TGTGCCAGCAGTACTAGCGGGGGGGCCGGATGGGAGACCCAGTACTTC.

This clonotype showed up just once. This chain links TRBV13 with TRBJ2-7; D gene uncertain. CDR1 is PRHDT and CDR2 is FYEKMQ in the germline V gene (reference sequence). The CDR3 contains 14 residues. Deletions cut 8 bases from V and 3 bases from J, with 17 bases between. CDR3 protein: CASVSSNLDYEQYF. The CDR3 DNA is TGTGCCAGCGTCTCTTCTAACCTTGACTACGAGCAGTACTTC.